This TCR beta chain was recovered during a study of cytomegalovirus exposure and HLA in healthy donors. Study-wide results and caveats: The study put 150 or so TCR beta chains on its list as cytomegalovirus-associated. An analysis done earlier found most TCR beta V segments productive about 87% or about 30% of the time.

The PCR was carried out with 60 Vbeta primers and 13 Jbeta primers. Profiling relied on immunoSEQ multiplex PCR, and the TCRdb table lists in-frame clones only, not all of them. In total, the table holds around 65,000 clones. In the case of this clone: The antigen is undetermined.

The sequence came from a man aged 25 to 40 in good health and CMV-seropositive. Sequencing used PBMCs.

For the CDR3, the DNA is TGTGCCAGCAGCCCCCAGGCAGGGCCTCTCCCAAATGAGCAGTTCTTC. Residues: CASSPQAGPLPNEQFF. The chain uses TRBV7-9 and TRBJ2-1; D might be TRBD1 (5 bases). The germline V gene encodes CDR1 SEHNR and CDR2 FQNEAQ (reference sequence). The V end was cut by 5 bases, the J end by 7 bases, with 21 bases between. CDR3 length equals 16 residues.